This T cell receptor (beta chain) was found in a study of beta chain features in type 1 diabetes. The overall study: What patients shared with healthy donors was a similar profile of age, gender and cell yields.

The entirety of the isolated RNA underwent reverse transcription, so expressed TCRB transcripts were sequenced. Each sample of naive, central memory or regulatory T cells had, on average, around 4 million reads. Repertoires were generated with immunoSEQ multiplex PCR, while TCRdb's copy carries only in-frame clones and drops some. The sample lists about 250,000 clones, under 13% occurring once. Concerning this clone itself: Its antigen remains unknown.

Trimming left V 5 bases short and J 6 bases short, with 16 bases between. The germline V gene has CDR1 SGHTA and CDR2 FQGTGA. The CDR3 runs to 14 residues. Broader study findings: For patients and controls alike, PCR might favor shorter templates to the same degree. Shorter TCRB CDR3s, moderately but significantly so, were found in Type 1 diabetes patients in all four CD4+ subsets.

The TCR originated in a man aged 25 to 40 with type 1 diabetes. The sequencing sample was made of naive CD4+ T cells from blood. The V and J genes are TRBV7-3 and TRBJ1-2; tentative D call: TRBD1 (5 bases). DNA of the CDR3: TGTGCCAGCAGCCCCTTTGGGGGAGGGAATGGCTACACCTTC. Its translation: CASSPFGGGNGYTF.